This T cell receptor (beta chain) was captured by sequencing in a study of T cell responses to AZD1222 COVID-19 vaccine. Details on this clone: Antigen specificity is unknown.

Germline V gene data show CDR1 as MDHEN and CDR2 as SYDVKM. Trimming took 6 bases from V and 3 from J, leaving 12 bases between them. This CDR3 spans 15 amino acids. Notes on the study in general: Vaccine-associated CD4 TCRs ranged over spike, dominating at 160-218 and 743-854. Regions left unmutated in variants are reportedly the target of nearly half of spike-specific TCRs. Baseline seropositivity occurred in only a handful of AZD1222 recipients. Repertoire sampling occurred only after the peak T cell response.

Sequencing was performed with immunoSEQ multiplex PCR; in TCRdb, only in-frame clones are kept and a portion is missing. The table records some 150,000 clones, 85% to 90% of them present only once. This chain uses TRBV28 with TRBJ1-6, with D uncertain. The source is an adult in good health. The material was peripheral blood, obtained on day 0 of AZD1222 vaccination. The CDR3 loop reads CASRSSPSYNSPLHF. The CDR3 DNA follows: TGTGCCAGCAGGTCCTCGCCAAGCTATAATTCACCCCTCCACTTT.